A selection of T cell receptor beta chains follows, all from one sample in a study of blood T cells in healthy people across ages. TCRdb analysed the 5' RACE reads with MiXCR anew, one entry per CDR3 protein. The sample shows just over 1 million distinct CDR3 sequences, 45% of them seen only once. Sequencing input: blood. The receptor set was obtained from a woman aged 55-69 years in good health. Each CDR3 is given with its conserved first and last residue. The D gene is left open where the match is weak. Clone size is given for some rows only: seen once, a few or many times, or a class if the clone is expanded.

clone size	J gene	D gene	V gene	CDR3 protein	CDR3 DNA
-	TRBJ1-4	-	TRBV6-6	CASSPRGVNEKLFF	TGTGCCAGCAGCCCTCGGGGGGTTAATGAAAAACTGTTTTTT
-	TRBJ2-5	TRBD2	TRBV30	CAWSRGTSGVGQYF	TGTGCCTGGAGCCGCGGGACTAGCGGTGTGGGCCAGTACTTC
-	TRBJ2-6	-	TRBV5-1	CASSVQGLSGANVLTF	TGCGCCAGCAGCGTCCAGGGCTTATCTGGGGCCAACGTCCTGACTTTC
few	TRBJ2-5	-	TRBV4-1	CASSQDPFQQETQYF	TGCGCCAGCAGCCAAGATCCCTTTCAGCAAGAGACCCAGTACTTC
-	TRBJ2-1	-	TRBV18	CASSPTRGNNEQFF	TGTGCCAGCTCACCAACAAGGGGGAACAATGAGCAGTTCTTC
few	TRBJ1-2	-	TRBV5-1	CASSLAGASGYTF	TGCGCCAGCAGCTTGGCAGGGGCAAGTGGCTACACCTTC
once	TRBJ2-7	-	TRBV30	CAWSVKTVGSYEQYF	TGTGCCTGGAGTGTCAAGACAGTGGGCTCCTACGAGCAGTACTTC
-	TRBJ2-7	-	TRBV20-1	CSAPLGLAYEQYF	TGCAGTGCCCCCTTAGGACTCGCCTACGAGCAGTACTTC
-	TRBJ2-7	TRBD1	TRBV6-5	CASRSPGQGSYEQYF	TGTGCCAGCAGATCCCCGGGACAGGGAAGCTACGAGCAGTACTTC
-	TRBJ2-5	TRBD1	TRBV20-1	CSARRDRLRETQYF	TGCAGTGCTAGACGGGACAGGTTACGAGAGACCCAGTACTTC
few	TRBJ1-5	-	TRBV4-1	CASSQEVSQISNQPQHF	TGCGCCAGCAGCCAAGAAGTTTCACAGATTAGCAATCAGCCCCAGCATTTT
-	TRBJ2-3	TRBD2	TRBV5-5	CASSTQRENTHLNTDTQYF	TGTGCCAGCAGCACCCAGCGGGAGAATACCCACCTTAACACAGATACGCAGTATTTT
-	TRBJ2-1	-	TRBV5-5	CASSLAEFSVGKGNEQFF	TGTGCCAGCAGCTTGGCCGAGTTTAGTGTGGGGAAGGGCAATGAGCAGTTCTTC
-	TRBJ1-4	TRBD1	TRBV5-6	CASSLGPTTGAEKLFF	TGTGCCAGCAGCCTAGGGCCCACGACAGGGGCCGAAAAACTGTTTTTT
-	TRBJ2-7	-	TRBV4-1	CASSQVQGFESFYEQYF	TGCGCCAGCAGCCAAGTACAGGGATTCGAGTCTTTTTACGAGCAGTACTTC
few	TRBJ1-5	-	TRBV27	CASSLSGGQPQHF	TGTGCCAGCAGTCTCTCCGGTGGGCAGCCCCAGCATTTT
-	TRBJ2-3	TRBD2	TRBV27	CATGLAGFTDTQYF	TGTGCCACTGGACTAGCGGGGTTCACAGATACGCAGTATTTT
few	TRBJ1-6	-	TRBV12-3/TRBV12-4	CASSWSLLNSPLHF	TGTGCCAGCAGTTGGAGCCTGCTAAATTCACCCCTCCACTTT
-	TRBJ2-5	-	TRBV21-1	CASSSDRPEDREQETQYF	TGTGCCAGCAGCTCCGACCGCCCTGAAGACAGGGAGCAAGAGACCCAGTACTTC
-	TRBJ2-7	-	TRBV5-6	CASSKGHNYEQYF	TGTGCCAGCAGCAAGGGACACAATTACGAGCAGTACTTC
few	TRBJ2-3	TRBD2	TRBV11-2	CASSPTSERGDTQYF	TGTGCCAGCAGCCCCACTAGCGAGCGGGGAGATACGCAGTATTTT
-	TRBJ2-5	-	TRBV10-3	CATSVGGTQETQYF	TGTGCCACCAGTGTCGGAGGGACACAAGAGACCCAGTACTTC
-	TRBJ1-2	-	TRBV27	CASSLDARGPRGYTF	TGTGCCAGCAGTTTAGACGCGCGGGGGCCTCGGGGCTACACCTTC
-	TRBJ2-7	-	TRBV24-1	CATSLGVEQYF	TGTGCCACCAGTTTGGGAGTCGAGCAGTACTTC
-	TRBJ2-6	TRBD1	TRBV7-2	CASSSSGTGKAGANVLTF	TGTGCCAGCAGCTCCTCCGGGACAGGGAAGGCTGGGGCCAACGTCCTGACTTTC
-	TRBJ2-7	TRBD2	TRBV6-5	CASSYGGLALNYEQYF	TGTGCCAGCAGTTACGGGGGACTAGCTCTTAACTACGAGCAGTACTTC
few	TRBJ2-5	-	TRBV7-9	CASSFPSWRETQYF	TGTGCCAGCAGCTTCCCCTCCTGGAGGGAGACCCAGTACTTC
-	TRBJ2-4	TRBD1	TRBV3-1	CASSQSTGGEQYF	TGTGCCAGCAGCCAATCGACAGGGGGGGAGCAGTACTTC
few	TRBJ2-7	-	TRBV24-1	CATSDFLGGNSYEQYF	TGTGCCACCAGTGATTTTTTGGGCGGGAACTCCTACGAGCAGTACTTC
few	TRBJ2-7	TRBD2	TRBV4-1	CASSQTSGNLLSYEQYF	TGCGCCAGCAGCCAGACTAGCGGGAATCTACTCTCCTACGAGCAGTACTTC
-	TRBJ2-3	-	TRBV18	CASSPPWIGTQYF	TGTGCCAGCTCACCACCGTGGATAGGTACGCAGTATTTT
-	TRBJ2-3	-	TRBV5-6	CASSPYITDTQYF	TGTGCCAGCAGCCCTTACATCACAGATACGCAGTATTTT
few	TRBJ2-1	-	TRBV3-1	CASSPPRPSNEQFF	TGTGCCAGCAGCCCGCCACGTCCCAGTAATGAGCAGTTCTTC
-	TRBJ2-2	-	TRBV29-1	CSVGQIVPGELFF	TGCAGCGTTGGTCAGATCGTTCCCGGGGAGCTGTTTTTT
-	TRBJ2-5	TRBD2	TRBV11-2	CASSTSGGNQETQYF	TGTGCCAGCAGCACTAGCGGGGGGAATCAAGAGACCCAGTACTTC
-	TRBJ2-1	TRBD2	TRBV11-3	CASSRGPGLAYEQFF	TGTGCCAGCAGCCGTGGGCCGGGACTAGCCTACGAGCAGTTCTTC
few	TRBJ2-1	TRBD2	TRBV4-1	CASSQASGRFEQFF	TGCGCCAGCAGCCAGGCTAGCGGGAGATTTGAGCAGTTCTTC
-	TRBJ2-3	-	TRBV27	CASSDPWEGETDTQYF	TGTGCCAGCAGTGACCCCTGGGAGGGGGAGACAGATACGCAGTATTTT
few	TRBJ2-1	TRBD2	TRBV6-8	CASSLPQLWREVGGNEQFF	TGTGCCAGCAGCCTACCCCAATTGTGGCGGGAGGTAGGAGGCAATGAGCAGTTCTTC
few	TRBJ2-7	-	TRBV4-1	CASSHDFHYEQYF	TGCGCCAGCAGCCATGACTTTCACTACGAGCAGTACTTC
once	TRBJ2-1	-	TRBV7-9	CASSLFSRDSTYNEQFF	TGTGCCAGCAGCTTATTTTCCCGGGACTCCACCTACAACGAGCAGTTCTTC
-	TRBJ2-1	-	TRBV5-5	CASSLSSGFNEQFF	TGTGCCAGCAGCTTGAGTTCTGGTTTCAATGAGCAGTTCTTC
-	TRBJ2-2	TRBD1	TRBV6-6	CAGSSGGVSGELFF	TGTGCCGGGTCCTCAGGGGGCGTAAGCGGGGAGCTGTTTTTT
few	TRBJ2-1	-	TRBV7-9	CASSLGMRTAANSYNEQFF	TGTGCCAGCAGCTTAGGGATGCGGACAGCCGCAAACTCCTACAATGAGCAGTTCTTC
-	TRBJ2-1	TRBD2	TRBV29-1	CSVVGPSGRGEQFF	TGCAGCGTTGTAGGGCCTAGCGGGAGAGGGGAGCAGTTCTTC
-	TRBJ2-3	TRBD2	TRBV11-1	CASSLIAGDADTQYF	TGTGCCAGCAGCTTAATAGCGGGAGACGCAGATACGCAGTATTTT
-	TRBJ2-7	-	TRBV7-6	CASSSGVSSYVQYF	TGTGCCAGCAGCTCAGGGGTTAGCTCCTACGTGCAGTACTTC
-	TRBJ2-1	TRBD2	TRBV5-1	CASSDLAGFYNEQFF	TGCGCCAGCAGCGACCTAGCGGGATTCTACAATGAGCAGTTCTTC
-	TRBJ2-1	-	TRBV2	CASQEQTFSYNEQFF	TGTGCCAGCCAGGAACAGACTTTCTCCTACAATGAGCAGTTCTTC
once	TRBJ2-7	TRBD1	TRBV7-9	CASSLDRDPYYEQYF	TGTGCCAGCAGCCTAGACAGGGACCCTTACTACGAGCAGTACTTC
many	TRBJ2-1	TRBD2	TRBV20-1	CSALTSGTSYNEQFF	TGCAGTGCTTTAACGTCCGGGACTAGCTACAATGAGCAGTTCTTC
-	TRBJ2-1	-	TRBV7-9	CASTNEGGGEQFF	TGTGCCAGCACCAACGAAGGAGGGGGTGAGCAGTTCTTC
-	TRBJ1-6	-	TRBV7-2	CASSTSSDSLSPLHF	TGTGCCAGCAGCACCTCTTCGGACAGTTTATCACCCCTCCACTTT
few	TRBJ2-5	-	TRBV20-1	CSARDPTGAWVKTQYF	TGCAGTGCTAGAGACCCGACAGGCGCCTGGGTAAAGACCCAGTACTTC